These 25 T cell receptor beta chains came from one sample sequenced in a study of Graves' ophthalmopathy and Graves' hyperthyroidism. Amplification of TCR beta CDR3 regions used RNA transcripts. Second-round multiplex PCR followed a first-round RT-PCR using HTBI primers. TCRdb reanalysed the multiplex PCR reads using MiXCR and keeps one entry per CDR3 protein. The sample records roughly 700,000 distinct CDR3 sequences, around 40% being singletons. Sequencing used peripheral blood. These TCRs come from an adult man with Graves' ophthalmopathy.

The genes are TRBV20-1 and TRBJ2-7; 9 nucleotides align to TRBD2. The CDR3 length is 13 residues. Trimming took 2 bases from V and 3 from J; bases not matched to a gene: 2. The germline gives CDR1 DFQATT, CDR2 SNEGSKA (reference sequence). The CDR3 is CSARLAGLYEQYF. The DNA for the CDR3 is TGCAGTGCTAGACTAGCGGGGCTCTACGAGCAGTACTTC.

The V call is TRBV15, the J call TRBJ1-1, with TRBD1 matching over 9 bases. Germline V CDR1 and CDR2: LNHNV, YYDKDF (reference sequence). This CDR3 has 14 amino acids. V lost 1 base, J lost 3 bases, and 0 bases stayed unmatched. This CDR3 reads CATSRGTGDTEAFF. In DNA, the CDR3 is TGTGCCACCAGCAGAGGGACAGGGGACACTGAAGCTTTCTTT.

V and J are TRBV5-1 and TRBJ2-7; either TRBD1 or TRBD2 may supply D (6 bases each). Trimming cost V 2 bases and J 3 bases, with 15 bases left between them. Germline values: CDR1 SGHRS, CDR2 YFSETQ. This CDR3 is 15 amino acids long. The CDR3 here is CASSLSQGRIYEQYF. The CDR3 region has the DNA TGCGCCAGCAGCTTATCTCAGGGGAGGATCTACGAGCAGTACTTC.

About this clonotype: This may come from a read error, since a much larger clone is one base off. The CDR3 ends on some other residue instead of the conserved phenylalanine or tryptophan, so this is likely a read error. V usage is TRBV10-3 and J usage is TRBJ2-7, with TRBD2 as a possible D gene (5 bases). V gave up 10 bases and J gave up 0 bases, with 16 bases separating them. Germline V gene lookup returns CDR1 ENHRY and CDR2 SYGVKD. The CDR3 extends over 14 amino acids. The CDR3 coding sequence is TGTGCCAGCTCGGGATTCATGAGCTCCTACGAGCAGTACCTC. Translated: CASSGFMSSYEQYL.

This clonotype was counted a few times. V and J are TRBV25-1 and TRBJ2-7; perhaps TRBD2 as D (5 bases). CDR1 MGHDK and CDR2 SYGVNS come from the germline V gene. The V gene lost 5 bases and the J gene lost 4 bases, with 18 bases spanning the gap. This CDR3 is 15 amino acids long. DNA for the CDR3: TGTGCCAGCAGTCCTCTCGGGGAGTCGCTTTACGAGCAGTACTTC. Translation gives CASSPLGESLYEQYF.

V usage is TRBV19 and J usage is TRBJ1-2; D not resolved. The CDR3 has 13 amino acids. Germline lookup yields CDR1 LNHDA and CDR2 SQIVND (reference sequence). V shed 8 bases and J shed 4 bases, with 14 bases lying between them. The CDR3 loop reads CASHGASPYGYTF. CDR3 nucleotides: TGTGCCAGTCACGGCGCGTCGCCCTATGGCTACACCTTC.

V is TRBV6-1 and J is TRBJ1-3; TRBD1 is a possible D gene (5 bases). The CDR3 is made up of 15 amino acids. The V gene's germline CDR1 is MNHNS and CDR2 SASEGT. V lost 5 bases, J lost 4 bases, and 15 bases lay in between. The CDR3 DNA is TGTGCCAGCAGTTACCAGGACAACCCGGGAAACACCATATATTTT. Protein sequence: CASSYQDNPGNTIYF.

J is TRBJ2-1 and V is TRBV7-2, with D perhaps matching TRBD1 or TRBD2 (5 bases each). The germline V and J ends were trimmed by 3 bases and 6 bases, with 15 bases remaining between them. The CDR3 length is 15 residues. Germline lookup yields CDR1 SGHTA and CDR2 FQGNSA. The CDR3: CASSFGGRSSNEQFF. The DNA of the CDR3 is TGTGCCAGCAGCTTTGGGGGTCGGTCGTCCAATGAGCAGTTCTTC.

In the case of this clonotype: The junction differs from germline at one of its ends, possibly a read error. The chain employs TRBV10-3 and TRBJ2-7, with D maybe TRBD2 (6 bases). CDR3 length equals 17 residues. Per the germline V gene, CDR1 is ENHRY and CDR2 is SYGVKD. The CDR3 nucleotides read TGTGCCAGCAGTCTGGGGCCGGGACTTGCACCTACCTACGAGCAGTACTTC. Amino acid sequence: CASSLGPGLAPTYEQYF.

Many counts were recorded for this clonotype. This chain links TRBV7-9 with TRBJ1-6; 9 bases are shared with TRBD1. The CDR3 runs to 15 residues. V shed 5 bases and J 9 bases; nucleotides not matched to a gene: 8. Germline-derived CDR1 and CDR2 are SEHNR and FQNEAQ (reference sequence). The CDR3 DNA follows: TGTGCCAGCAGCACCCATCGACAGGGGGGTTCACCCCTCCACTTT. Translating it yields CASSTHRQGGSPLHF.

The chain couples TRBV24-1 to TRBJ1-4; no clear D. The CDR3 loop spans 16 amino acids. Germline assignment: CDR1 KGHDR and CDR2 SFDVKD. Trimming removed 5 bases at V and 5 bases at J, with 17 bases between. The CDR3 sequence: CATSVGPGTENEKLFF. The CDR3 bases are TGTGCCACCAGTGTTGGTCCGGGCACTGAAAATGAAAAACTGTTTTTT.

About this clonotype itself: A read error may be the cause here, since a much bigger clone is one base away. V and J are TRBV5-1 and TRBJ1-2; no firm D call. The length of the CDR3 is 13 residues. The germline V gene has CDR1 SGHRS and CDR2 YFSETQ. The CDR3 loop is CTSSLEVRDGYTF. The CDR3 bases are TGCACCAGCAGCTTGGAAGTGAGGGATGGCTACACCTTC.

As regards this clonotype: Likely a read error: the CDR3 ends without its conserved phenylalanine or tryptophan. The gene calls are TRBV7-9 and TRBJ1-6; 7 positions agree with TRBD1. V trimming: 5 bases; J trimming: 9 bases; junction bases outside the gene matches: 10. Germline V gene lookup returns CDR1 SEHNR and CDR2 FQNEAQ (reference sequence). The CDR3 is 15 amino acids. The CDR3 coding sequence is TGTGCCAGCAGCCCCACAGGGGACTATGGTTCACCCCTCCACCTT. Translating it yields CASSPTGDYGSPLHL.

The chain links TRBV7-9 to TRBJ2-3; no definite D call. The germline V gene encodes CDR1 SEHNR and CDR2 FQNEAQ (reference sequence). The V and J ends lost 4 bases and 2 bases respectively, with 16 bases between them. This CDR3 spans 16 amino acids. CDR3 loop: CASSSPPGWATDTQYF. The CDR3 region has the DNA TGTGCCAGCAGCTCCCCTCCAGGCTGGGCCACAGATACGCAGTATTTT.

This clonotype occurred a few times. Being one base from a much bigger clone, this may be a read error. V gene TRBV2 combines with J gene TRBJ1-2, with TRBD1 matching over 9 bases. V trimming: 7 bases; J trimming: 7 bases; junction bases outside the gene matches: 16. CDR1 SNHLY and CDR2 FYNNEI come from the germline V gene. This CDR3 region has 16 residues. The CDR3 DNA reads TGTGCCAGCATCACAGGGGGCGAGGCCATGTGGGGTGGCTACACCTTC. This gives the protein CASITGGEAMWGGYTF.

This clonotype has only one observation. The chain joins TRBV25-1 to TRBJ1-1; 7 bases match TRBD1. The CDR3 spans 12 residues. V was pared by 11 bases and J by 4 bases, with 7 bases of the junction left unmatched. CDR1 MGHDK and CDR2 SYGVNS come from the germline V gene. CDR3 DNA sequence: TGTGCCTCCGAGACAGGGACCACTGAAGCTTTCTTT. Protein sequence: CASETGTTEAFF.

This chain uses TRBV7-9 with TRBJ2-6, with 7 bases matching TRBD1. The junction had 5 bases not matched to a gene; V was cut back by 2 bases and J by 1 base. CDR3 length: 17 amino acids. The germline CDR1 and CDR2 sequences are SEHNR and FQNEAQ (reference sequence). CDR3 in amino acids: CASSLIGGASGANVLTF. CDR3 in DNA: TGTGCCAGCAGCTTAATAGGGGGCGCTTCTGGGGCCAACGTCCTGACTTTC. The whole variable domain, remainder taken from reference TRBV7-9 and TRBJ2-6, is DTGVSQNPRHKITKRGQNVTFRCDPISEHNRLYWYRQTLGQGPEFLTYFQNEAQLEKSRLLSDRFSAERPKGSFSTLEIQRTEQGDSAMYLCASSLIGGASGANVLTFGAGSRLTVL.

The chain carries TRBV20-1 and TRBJ2-7; 13 bases align to TRBD2. This CDR3 spans 15 amino acids. Germline assignment: CDR1 DFQATT and CDR2 SNEGSKA (reference sequence). The CDR3 bases are TGCAGCCTAAACCCACCGGGACTAGCGGGGCACGAGCAGTACTTC. This encodes CSLNPPGLAGHEQYF.

As for this clonotype: A much larger clonotype is one base distant, so this may be a read error. This chain links TRBV2 with TRBJ2-7; 11 bases fit TRBD2. CDR1 and CDR2 from the germline V gene are SNHLY and FYNNEI. This CDR3 is built from 14 residues. With V trimmed by 10 bases and J by 1 base, 6 bases remained unmatched. This chain's CDR3 is CAIGLAGGSYEQYF. In nucleotides, the CDR3 is TGTGCCATCGGGCTAGCGGGGGGATCCTACGAGCAGTACTTC.

On this clonotype: A much larger clonotype is one base distant, so this may be a read error. The genes are TRBV10-2 and TRBJ1-4, with unresolved D. The CDR3 runs 15 residues. The germline CDR1 and CDR2 sequences are WSHSY and SAAADI. The CDR3 DNA reads TGCGCCAACAGTAGACTCTTACCAACTAATGAAAAACTGTTTTTT. Encoded protein: CANSRLLPTNEKLFF.

Comment on this clonotype: A much larger clone lies a single base off, so this may be a read error. This chain connects TRBV29-1 to TRBJ2-6; 11 bases are a match to TRBD2. The J call is doubtful: the DNA matches TRBJ2-5 better. The CDR3 consists of 16 residues. Germline values: CDR1 SQVTM, CDR2 ANQGSEA. CDR3 protein: CSVEPVSGGASETQYF. The DNA for the CDR3 is TGCAGCGTTGAACCGGTTAGCGGGGGGGCCTCAGAGACCCAGTACTTC.

This sequence joins TRBV25-1 and TRBJ2-2; the D is unclear. This CDR3 has 15 residues. CDR1 MGHDK and CDR2 SYGVNS come from the germline V gene. V was shortened by 6 bases and J by 8 bases, with 19 bases between the two germline ends. The DNA for the CDR3 is TGTGCCAGCAGATTACCCGGGTCTAAAACGGGGGAGCTGTTTTTT. This sequence encodes CASRLPGSKTGELFF.

V gene TRBV10-3 combines with J gene TRBJ2-6; perhaps TRBD1 as D (5 bases). Germline lookup yields CDR1 ENHRY and CDR2 SYGVKD. The V end lost 10 bases, the J end lost 3 bases, and 19 bases lay between the germline ends. The CDR3 spans 16 residues. DNA of the CDR3: TGTGCCAGCACAGATCCAGGGATCGGTGGGGCCAACGTCCTGACTTTC. Protein: CASTDPGIGGANVLTF.

This clonotype was observed at least ten times. CDR3: CSALDSANTGELFF. CDR3 sequence (DNA): TGCAGCGCCCTGGACAGCGCGAACACCGGGGAGCTGTTTTTT. The chain recombines TRBV29-1 with TRBJ2-2, with a tentative D call TRBD1 (6 bases). Germline CDR1 SQVTM, CDR2 ANQGSEA. Trimming shortened V by 7 bases and J by 0 bases, and 12 bases separated the two germline ends. The CDR3 totals 14 residues.

This clonotype appeared many times. This chain uses TRBV7-3 with TRBJ1-2; perhaps TRBD1 as D (6 bases). Between the trimmed V and J ends, which lost 5 bases and 5 bases, there was a span of 12 bases. The CDR3 sequence is 13 residues long. Germline lookup yields CDR1 SGHTA and CDR2 FQGTGA. DNA for the CDR3: TGTGCCAGCAGCGCGACAGGTGGTTATGGCTACACCTTC. Amino acid sequence: CASSATGGYGYTF.